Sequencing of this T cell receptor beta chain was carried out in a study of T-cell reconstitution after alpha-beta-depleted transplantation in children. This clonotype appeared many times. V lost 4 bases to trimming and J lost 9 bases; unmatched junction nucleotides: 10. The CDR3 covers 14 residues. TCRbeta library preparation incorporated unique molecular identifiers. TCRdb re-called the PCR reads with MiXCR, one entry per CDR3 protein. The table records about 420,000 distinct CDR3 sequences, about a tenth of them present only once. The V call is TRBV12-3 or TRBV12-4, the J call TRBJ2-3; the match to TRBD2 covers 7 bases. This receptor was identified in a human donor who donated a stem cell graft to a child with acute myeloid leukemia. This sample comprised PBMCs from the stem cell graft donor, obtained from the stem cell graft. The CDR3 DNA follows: TGTGCCAGCAGTTCCCGGACTAGTTTGGGGACGCAGTATTTT. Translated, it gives CASSSRTSLGTQYF.